Each of the 6 T cell receptor beta chains below was sequenced from the same sample in a study of blood T cell repertoires in COVID-19. Sequencing was performed with immunoSEQ multiplex PCR; in TCRdb, only in-frame clones are kept and a portion is missing. The sample contains about 220,000 clones, 65% to 90% of which appear only once. Sequencing was done on a sample of peripheral blood. These receptors came from a man between 45 and 60 years old with active or convalescent COVID-19.

The chain combines TRBV9 with TRBJ1-1, with 12 bases fitting TRBD1. The CDR3 runs 17 residues. V lost 3 bases to trimming and J lost 5 bases; unmatched junction nucleotides: 11. Per the germline V gene, CDR1 is SGDLS and CDR2 is YYNGEE. CDR3 loop: CASSARDRGQEGTEAFF. The CDR3 nucleotides read TGTGCCAGCAGCGCCCGGGACAGGGGGCAAGAGGGAACTGAAGCTTTCTTT.

The V gene is TRBV28, the J gene TRBJ1-2; D remains unclear. Germline CDR1 MDHEN, CDR2 SYDVKM. Deletions cut 10 bases from V and 9 bases from J, with 18 bases between. This CDR3 is 12 amino acids long. The CDR3 reads CATHREGFSYTF. In DNA, the CDR3 is TGTGCCACCCACCGGGAGGGATTCAGCTACACCTTC.

J is TRBJ2-3 and V is TRBV5-4; D perhaps matches TRBD2 (7 bases). The CDR3 totals 16 residues. Germline V gene sequence: CDR1 SGHNT, CDR2 YYREEE (reference sequence). Trimming shortened V by 1 base and J by 0 bases, and 12 bases separated the two germline ends. The CDR3 protein is CASSLSRGASTDTQYF. The CDR3 bases are TGTGCCAGCAGCTTGAGCCGGGGGGCTAGCACAGATACGCAGTATTTT.

This clone was observed once. The gene calls are TRBV9 and TRBJ2-1, with 8 positions matching TRBD2. The junction had 6 bases not matched to a gene; V was cut back by 4 bases and J by 0 bases. The CDR3 is made up of 16 amino acids. CDR1 SGDLS and CDR2 YYNGEE come from the germline V gene. The DNA of the CDR3 is TGTGCCAGCAGCTCCCGACTAGCGAGCTCCTACAATGAGCAGTTCTTC. Its protein is CASSSRLASSYNEQFF.

DNA for the CDR3: TGTGCCAGCAGTGAGGGACTAGCGGGGGGTTGGGAGACCCAGTACTTC. Its protein is CASSEGLAGGWETQYF. V is TRBV6-1 and J is TRBJ2-5; 15 bases align to TRBD2. V lost 3 bases to trimming and J lost 5 bases; unmatched junction nucleotides: 4. This CDR3 region has 16 residues. From germline, CDR1 is MNHNS and CDR2 SASEGT.

Only one count was recorded for this clone. The chain has TRBV7-3 and TRBJ2-1; 7 positions match TRBD2. Germline V CDR1 and CDR2: SGHTA, FQGTGA. This CDR3 has 15 amino acids. Germline trimming cut 5 bases from V and 4 bases from J; bases unmatched to any gene: 8. CDR3 nucleotides: TGTGCCAGCAGCATCCTCGGGGGGACGTACAATGAGCAGTTCTTC. Amino acids: CASSILGGTYNEQFF.